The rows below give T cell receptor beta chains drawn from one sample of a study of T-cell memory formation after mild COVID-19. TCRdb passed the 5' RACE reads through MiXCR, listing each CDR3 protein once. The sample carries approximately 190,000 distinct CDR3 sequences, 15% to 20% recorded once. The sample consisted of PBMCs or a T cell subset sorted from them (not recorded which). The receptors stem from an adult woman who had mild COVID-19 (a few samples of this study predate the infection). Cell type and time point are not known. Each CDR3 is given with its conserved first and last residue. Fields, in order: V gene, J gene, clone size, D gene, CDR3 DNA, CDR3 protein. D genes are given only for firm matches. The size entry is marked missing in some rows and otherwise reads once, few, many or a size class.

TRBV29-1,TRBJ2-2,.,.,TGCAGCGTTGAAATCAGTTCGGGCGGGGAGCTGTTTTTT,CSVEISSGGELFF
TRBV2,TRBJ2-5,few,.,TGTGCCAGCAGTGAACAAGAGACCCAGTACTTC,CASSEQETQYF
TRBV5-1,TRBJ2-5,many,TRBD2,TGCGCCAGCAGCTTGGGAGTTCTAGCGGGGGACTTCCAAGAGACCCAGTACTTC,CASSLGVLAGDFQETQYF
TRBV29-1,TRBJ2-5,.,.,TGCAGCGTTGGTGAGGCGGCCCAAGAGACCCAGTACTTC,CSVGEAAQETQYF
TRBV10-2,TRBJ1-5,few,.,TGCGCCAGCAGTGAAAGGGGCAATCAGCCCCAGCATTTT,CASSERGNQPQHF
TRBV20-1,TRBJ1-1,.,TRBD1,TGCAGTGCTACTGAGGGACAGCTGAACACTGAAGCTTTCTTT,CSATEGQLNTEAFF
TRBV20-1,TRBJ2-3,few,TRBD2,TGCAGTGCTAGTATAGTGGCGGGGGTGATAGATACGCAGTATTTT,CSASIVAGVIDTQYF
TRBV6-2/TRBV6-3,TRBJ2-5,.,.,TGTGCCAGCAGTTACGGTCAAGAGACCCAGTACTTC,CASSYGQETQYF
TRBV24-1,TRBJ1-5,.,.,TGTGCCACCAGTGATTTGCGCGGGTATAGCAATCAGCCCCAGCATTTT,CATSDLRGYSNQPQHF
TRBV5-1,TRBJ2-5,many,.,TGCGCCAGCGGCATGCAAGAGACCCAGTACTTC,CASGMQETQYF
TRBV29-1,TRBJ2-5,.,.,TGCAGCGTTAGGAGGGGACAAGAGACCCAGTACTTC,CSVRRGQETQYF
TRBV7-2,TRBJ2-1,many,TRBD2,TGTGCCAGCAGCTCCCACAGGAGACTAGCGGGAGATGAGCAGTTCTTC,CASSSHRRLAGDEQFF
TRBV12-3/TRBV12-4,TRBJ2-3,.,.,TGTGCCAGCAGTCCTCAGGGGTCCCGGGAAGATACGCAGTATTTT,CASSPQGSREDTQYF
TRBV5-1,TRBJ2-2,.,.,TGCGCCAGCTGGGGGAGCGGGGAGCTGTTTTTT,CASWGSGELFF
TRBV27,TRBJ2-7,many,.,TGTGCCAGCAGTTTGAACGCAGCCTACGAGCAGTACTTC,CASSLNAAYEQYF
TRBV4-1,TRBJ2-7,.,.,TGCGCCAGCAGCCAACCTTTCAGGGGCGCTACCTACGAGCAGTACTTC,CASSQPFRGATYEQYF
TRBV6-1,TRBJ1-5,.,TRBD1,TGTGCCAGCAGTGGGTCTTTCGGGACAGGGTTTCAGCCCCAGCATTTT,CASSGSFGTGFQPQHF
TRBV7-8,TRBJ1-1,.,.,TGTGCCAGCAGCTTATCGGACGGTGCTGAAGCTTTCTTT,CASSLSDGAEAFF
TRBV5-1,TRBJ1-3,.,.,TGCGCCAGCAGCTTATCGAACTCTGGAAACACCATATATTTT,CASSLSNSGNTIYF
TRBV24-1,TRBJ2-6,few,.,TGTGCCACCAGTGATTGGGGGGATCCAGGGGCCAACGTCCTGACTTTC,CATSDWGDPGANVLTF
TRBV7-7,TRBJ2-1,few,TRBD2,TGTGCTAGCAGTCGAGGACTAGCGGGCACTGATGAGCAGTTCTTC,CASSRGLAGTDEQFF
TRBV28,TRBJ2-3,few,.,TGTGCCGTGTCCTTACAGGCCACAGATACGCAGTATTTT,CAVSLQATDTQYF
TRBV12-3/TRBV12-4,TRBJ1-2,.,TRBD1,TGTGCCAGCAGGTGGGGACAGGCGGAAGGCTACACCTTC,CASRWGQAEGYTF
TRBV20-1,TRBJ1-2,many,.,TGCAGTGCTAGAGCAGGGGAGGCCTTC,CSARAGEAF
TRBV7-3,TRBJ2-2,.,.,TGTGCCAGCGGAAAGACGGGGGAGCTGTTTTTT,CASGKTGELFF
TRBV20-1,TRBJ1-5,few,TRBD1,TGCAGTGCTAGAGATGACAGGGCCAATCAGCCCCAGCATTTT,CSARDDRANQPQHF
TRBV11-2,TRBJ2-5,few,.,TGTGCCAGCAGCCCCCCTTTCCACCAAGAGACCCAGTACTTC,CASSPPFHQETQYF
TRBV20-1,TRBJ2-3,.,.,TGCAGTGCTCCACGGGACTCTTCAGATACGCAGTATTTT,CSAPRDSSDTQYF
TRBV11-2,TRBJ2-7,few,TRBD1,TGTGCCAGCAGCTGGGCCAGACAGGGGGCCTCCTACGAGCAGTACTTC,CASSWARQGASYEQYF
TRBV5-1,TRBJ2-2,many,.,TGCGCCAGCAGCTCCCTTGGGGGCTTGAACACCGGGGAGCTGTTTTTT,CASSSLGGLNTGELFF
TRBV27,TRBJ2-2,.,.,.,CASSLWSGGNTGELFFF
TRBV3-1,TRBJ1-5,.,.,TGTGCCAGCAGCCAAGGCAGGGTAAGTCAGCCCCAGCATTTT,CASSQGRVSQPQHF
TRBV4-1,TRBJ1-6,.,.,TGCGCCAGCAGCCAGGGCGGGCCAGGGGCGAATTCACCCCTCCACTTT,CASSQGGPGANSPLHF
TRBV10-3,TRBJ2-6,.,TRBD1,TGTGCCATCGGGACAGGGTCCCCTGGGGCCAACGTCCTGACTTTC,CAIGTGSPGANVLTF
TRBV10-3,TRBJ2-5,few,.,TGTGCCATCAGTGAACCCCTCCAGGTAGAGACCCAGTACTTC,CAISEPLQVETQYF
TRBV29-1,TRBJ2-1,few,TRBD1,TGCAGCGCAACCGGGACAGGGGGCCCGGCTCAGTTCTTC,CSATGTGGPAQFF
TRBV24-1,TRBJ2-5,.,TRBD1,TGTGCCACCAGCCAAGTCCGGGGACAGGGGGCAGGGGAGACCCAGTACTTC,CATSQVRGQGAGETQYF
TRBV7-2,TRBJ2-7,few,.,TGTGCCAGCAGCTTGATAACAGCCTACGAGCAGTACTTC,CASSLITAYEQYF
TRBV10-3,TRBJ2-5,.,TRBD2,TGTGCCACCAGGACTAGCGGGGAAGAGACCCAGTACTTC,CATRTSGEETQYF
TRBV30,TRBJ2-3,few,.,TGTGCCTGGAGTGTAGGAGGGATCACAGATACGCAGTATTTT,CAWSVGGITDTQYF
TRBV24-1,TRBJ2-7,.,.,TGTGCCACCAGTGACCTTATATCGGGGGAGCAGTACTTC,CATSDLISGEQYF
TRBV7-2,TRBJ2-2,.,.,TGTGCCAGCAGCTTAGCGGGGACTGGTACCGGGGAGCTGTTTTTT,CASSLAGTGTGELFF
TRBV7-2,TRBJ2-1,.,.,TGTGCCAGCAGCCTTAGTGGGGAGAGAAACTACGAGCAGTTCTTC,CASSLSGERNYEQFF
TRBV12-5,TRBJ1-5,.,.,TGTGCTAGTGGTTTGGTACTGACAGCCGATAGCAATCAGCCCCAGCATTTT,CASGLVLTADSNQPQHF
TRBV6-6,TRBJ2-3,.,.,TGTGCCAGCCTCCTCGCAGATACGCAGTATTTT,CASLLADTQYF
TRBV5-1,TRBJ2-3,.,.,TGCGCCAGCAGCTCGCAGTCAGTCACAGATACGCAGTATTTT,CASSSQSVTDTQYF